This TCR beta chain is from a study of CD8 T cells in ankylosing spondylitis. MiXCR, applied by TCRdb to the 5' RACE reads, yields one record per CDR3 protein. The sample includes about 840,000 distinct CDR3 sequences, approximately 10% of them seen just once. Study-wide results and limits: Peripheral blood samples showed relatively rare disease-linked clones, and these clones were CD8+. Seemingly distinctive of ankylosing spondylitis blood was a TCR beta motif formed by eight highly homologous variants.

Germline CDR1 SGHTA, CDR2 FQGNSA. The germline V and J ends were trimmed by 3 bases and 4 bases, with 17 bases remaining between them. The CDR3 is 16 amino acids. This clonotype was found a few times. Its target is not known. Input material: blood, either unsorted or a sorted T cell fraction (not recorded which). The rearrangement uses TRBV7-2 and TRBJ2-3, with a possible D match to TRBD2 (6 bases). The TCR was taken from a male donor with ankylosing spondylitis. CDR3 loop: CASSFLGGSSADTQYF. For the CDR3, the DNA is TGTGCCAGCAGCTTCCTCGGGGGTAGCAGCGCAGATACGCAGTATTTT.